What follows are 11 T cell receptor beta chains derived from one specimen sequenced in a study of post-analysis software for immune sequencing data (dated by TCRdb to the mid-2010s). Receptor libraries were prepared by PCR. Sequencing was carried out with an Illumina HiSeq 2500. To reduce PCR and sequencing biases, unique molecular identifiers were incorporated into the TCR beta cDNA libraries. Using fastp trimming at Q25 and MiXCR clonotype assembly, TCRdb reanalyzed the public sequencing data and kept in-frame beta chains. Every entry covers one CDR3 protein and lists the most common genes and DNA from its rows. This sample is represented by a few hundred thousand distinct CDR3 sequences; less than 40% of them were singletons. The leading ten clones occupy 4% to 6% of the sample. Here is what the overall study found, with its caveats: Four or five TRBV segments, including TRBV5-6, TRBV5-1 and TRBV20-1, were significantly more frequent in patients than controls.

No antigen has been assigned to these receptors. The sample consisted of blood. These receptors were collected from a girl aged 5-17 years with multiple sclerosis.

V is TRBV11-2 and J is TRBJ2-7, with 7 bases fitting TRBD1. After removal of 1 base from V and 6 bases from J, the junction contained 6 bases not matched to a gene. This CDR3 is built from 14 residues. The V gene's germline CDR1 is SGHAT and CDR2 FQNNGV. CDR3 coding DNA: TGTGCCAGCAGCTTAGGACAGGGAGTGGGCGAGCAGTACTTC. Translation gives CASSLGQGVGEQYF.

The V call is TRBV7-2, the J call TRBJ2-1, with 7 bases that match TRBD2. The DNA end lines up better with TRBJ2-7; the J call may be wrong. Germline values: CDR1 SGHTA, CDR2 FQGNSA. The CDR3 covers 16 residues. Here the CDR3 DNA reads TGTGCCAGCAGCTCTCAGCTAGCGGAGGAAAGCAATGAGCAGTACTTC. It encodes CASSSQLAEESNEQYF.

The rearrangement links TRBV14 to TRBJ2-3, with D perhaps TRBD1 (5 bases). Germline V lookup: CDR1 SGHDN, CDR2 FVKESK. CDR3 length equals 15 residues. Trimming stripped 0 bases from V and 6 bases from J, with 13 bases between. As DNA, the CDR3 is TGTGCCAGCAGCCAAGAGACAGCCCGGGTGGATACGCAGTATTTT. It codes for CASSQETARVDTQYF.

Many counts were recorded for this clonotype. DNA of the CDR3: TGTGCCACCAGCAGAGACCTACTAGCGGGAGGGCCGAGGGATGAGCAGTTCTTC. The encoded protein is CATSRDLLAGGPRDEQFF. J is TRBJ2-1 and V is TRBV15; TRBD2 agrees at 13 bases. The CDR3 is 18 residues long. V lost 0 bases, J lost 8 bases, and 10 bases stayed unmatched. Germline loops: CDR1 LNHNV, CDR2 YYDKDF (reference sequence).

The chain carries TRBV10-3 and TRBJ2-2, with D possibly TRBD1 on 5 matching bases. The CDR3 extends over 14 amino acids. Germline CDR1 ENHRY, CDR2 SYGVKD. Trimming took off 4 bases at V and 5 bases at J, with 11 bases between the two ends. CDR3 in DNA: TGTGCCATCAGTGTCCAGGGTCATACCGGGGAGCTGTTTTTT. Its protein is CAISVQGHTGELFF.

On this clonotype itself: With a much larger clone just one base away, this may be a read error. The J gene is TRBJ1-1, the V gene TRBV7-3, with a weak D call TRBD1 (6 bases). The CDR3 runs to 13 residues. CDR1 and CDR2 (germline): SGHTA, FQGTGA. CDR3 sequence (DNA): TGTGCCAGCAGCTCGGGGGCGAACACTGATGCTTTCTTT. It encodes CASSSGANTDAFF. Filled out from reference TRBV7-3 and TRBJ1-1, the complete variable domain reads GAGVSQTPSNKVTEKGKYVELRCDPISGHTALYWYRQSLGQGPEFLIYFQGTGAADDSGLPNDRFFAVRPEGSVSTLKIQRTERGDSAVYLCASSSGANTDAFFGQGTRLTVV.

The rearrangement links TRBV10-3 to TRBJ2-2, with D perhaps matching TRBD1 (5 bases). The CDR3 sequence is 16 residues long. Germline lookup yields CDR1 ENHRY and CDR2 SYGVKD. The germline V and J ends were trimmed by 6 bases and 7 bases, with 21 bases remaining between them. CDR3 region: CAIRPAPPQGHGELFF. The DNA for the CDR3 is TGTGCCATCAGACCTGCTCCCCCGCAGGGCCACGGGGAGCTGTTTTTT.

This clonotype has just a few counts. This rearrangement joins TRBV4-3 to TRBJ2-3, with 10 bases lining up with TRBD2. CDR3 length equals 14 residues. The trim removed 5 bases at V and 6 bases at J, leaving 5 bases unmatched. Germline V lookup: CDR1 LGHNA, CDR2 YSLEER. In nucleotides, the CDR3 is TGCGCCAGCAGCTTCAAAGCGGGAGGGGATACGCAGTATTTT. Translated, it gives CASSFKAGGDTQYF.

This chain links TRBV20-1 with TRBJ2-1, with TRBD1 matching over 7 bases. V gave up 6 bases and J gave up 5 bases; unmatched junction bases: 10. The CDR3 is 14 residues long. From germline, CDR1 is DFQATT and CDR2 SNEGSKA (reference sequence). CDR3 loop: CSAEPGQMDNEQFF. DNA of the CDR3: TGCAGTGCCGAGCCGGGACAGATGGACAATGAGCAGTTCTTC.

Of note for this clonotype: It may be a read error: a sequence one base away is much more abundant. This chain uses TRBV20-1 with TRBJ2-4, with D tentatively TRBD1 (6 bases). The DNA end lines up better with TRBJ2-5; the J call may be wrong. Germline CDR1 DFQATT, CDR2 SNEGSKA (reference sequence). CDR3 length: 13 amino acids. CDR3 nucleotide sequence: TGCAGTGCCCCTGACAGGACCGAAGGGACCCAGTACTTC. It yields the protein CSAPDRTEGTQYF.

A note on this clonotype: One end of the junction does not line up with germline, which may come from a read error. This sequence joins TRBV6-1 and TRBJ2-1, with TRBD2 matching over 10 bases. The CDR3 has 19 amino acids. Germline CDR1 reads MNHNS; CDR2 reads SASEGT. The CDR3 is CASSPLWTSGDSPYNEQVF. Here the CDR3 DNA reads TGTGCCAGCAGTCCTCTGTGGACTAGCGGAGACAGCCCCTACAATGAGCAGGTCTTC.